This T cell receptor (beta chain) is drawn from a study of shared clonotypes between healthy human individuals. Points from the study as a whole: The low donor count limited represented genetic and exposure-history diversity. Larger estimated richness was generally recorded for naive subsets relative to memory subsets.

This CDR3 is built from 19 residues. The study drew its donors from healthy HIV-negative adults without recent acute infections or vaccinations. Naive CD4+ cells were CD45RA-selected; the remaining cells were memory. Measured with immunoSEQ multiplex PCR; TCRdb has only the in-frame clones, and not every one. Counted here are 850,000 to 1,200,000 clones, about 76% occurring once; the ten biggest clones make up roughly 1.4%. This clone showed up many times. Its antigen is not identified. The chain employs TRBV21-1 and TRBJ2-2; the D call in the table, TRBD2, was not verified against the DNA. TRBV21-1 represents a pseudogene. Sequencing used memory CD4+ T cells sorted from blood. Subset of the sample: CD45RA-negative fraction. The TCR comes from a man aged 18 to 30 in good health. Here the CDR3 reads CASSLPGLAVPFETGELFF. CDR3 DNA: TGTGCCAGCAGCCTACCGGGACTAGCGGTCCCCTTCGAGACCGGGGAGCTGTTTTTT.